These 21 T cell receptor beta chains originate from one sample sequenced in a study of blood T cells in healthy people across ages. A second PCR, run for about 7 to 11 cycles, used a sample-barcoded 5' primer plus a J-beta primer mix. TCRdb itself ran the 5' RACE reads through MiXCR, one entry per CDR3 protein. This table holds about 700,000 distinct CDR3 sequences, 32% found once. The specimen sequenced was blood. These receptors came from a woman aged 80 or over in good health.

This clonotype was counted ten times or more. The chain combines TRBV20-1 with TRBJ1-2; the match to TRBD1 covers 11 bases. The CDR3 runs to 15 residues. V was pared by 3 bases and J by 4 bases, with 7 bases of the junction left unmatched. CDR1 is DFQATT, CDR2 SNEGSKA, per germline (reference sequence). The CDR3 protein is CSARRGQGVGYGYTF. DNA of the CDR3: TGCAGTGCTAGGAGGGGACAGGGGGTAGGCTATGGCTACACCTTC.

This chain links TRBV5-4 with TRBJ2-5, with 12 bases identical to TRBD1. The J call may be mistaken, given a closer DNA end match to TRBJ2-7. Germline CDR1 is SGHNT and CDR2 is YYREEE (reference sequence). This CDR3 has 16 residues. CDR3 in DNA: TGTGCCAGCAGCTTGGGGGGGACAGGGGGCGGGTACGAGCAGTACTTC. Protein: CASSLGGTGGGYEQYF.

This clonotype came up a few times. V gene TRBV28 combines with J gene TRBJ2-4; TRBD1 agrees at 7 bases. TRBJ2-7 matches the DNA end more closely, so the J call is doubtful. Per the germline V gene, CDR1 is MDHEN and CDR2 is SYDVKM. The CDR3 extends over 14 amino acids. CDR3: CASSPTGLPHEQYF. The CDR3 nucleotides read TGTGCCAGCAGTCCGACAGGGCTGCCCCACGAGCAGTACTTC.

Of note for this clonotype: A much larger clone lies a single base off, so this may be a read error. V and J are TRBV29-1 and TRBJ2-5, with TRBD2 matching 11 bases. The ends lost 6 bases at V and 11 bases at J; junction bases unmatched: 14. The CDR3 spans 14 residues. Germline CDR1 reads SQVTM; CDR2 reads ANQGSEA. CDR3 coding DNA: TGCAGCGTCGGGGGGACTAGCGGACAATTAGAGCAGTACTTC. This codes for CSVGGTSGQLEQYF.

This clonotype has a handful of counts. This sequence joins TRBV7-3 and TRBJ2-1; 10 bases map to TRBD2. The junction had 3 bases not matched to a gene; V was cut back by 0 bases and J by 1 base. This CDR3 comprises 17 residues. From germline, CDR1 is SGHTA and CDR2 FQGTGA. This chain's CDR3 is CASSLTTTSGSYNEQFF. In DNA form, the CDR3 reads TGTGCCAGCAGCTTAACGACGACTAGCGGGTCCTACAATGAGCAGTTCTTC.

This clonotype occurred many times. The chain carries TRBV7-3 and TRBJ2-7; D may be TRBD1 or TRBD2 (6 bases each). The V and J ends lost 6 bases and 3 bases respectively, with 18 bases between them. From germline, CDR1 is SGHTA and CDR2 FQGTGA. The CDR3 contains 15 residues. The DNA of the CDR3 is TGTGCCAGCAGTGAGGGGGGTGGATTGGGCTACGAGCAGTACTTC. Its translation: CASSEGGGLGYEQYF.

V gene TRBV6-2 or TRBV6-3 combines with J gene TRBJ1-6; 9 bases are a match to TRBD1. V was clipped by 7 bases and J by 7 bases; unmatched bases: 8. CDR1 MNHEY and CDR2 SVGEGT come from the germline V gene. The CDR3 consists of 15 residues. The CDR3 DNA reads TGTGCCAGCACCCAACCCGGACAGGGGAATTCACCCCTCCACTTT. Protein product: CASTQPGQGNSPLHF.

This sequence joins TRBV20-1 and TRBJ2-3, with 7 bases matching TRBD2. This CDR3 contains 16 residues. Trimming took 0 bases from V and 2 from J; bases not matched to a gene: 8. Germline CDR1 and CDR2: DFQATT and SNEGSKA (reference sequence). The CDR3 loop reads CSARDLRLAPTDTQYF. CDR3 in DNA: TGCAGTGCTAGAGATCTGCGACTAGCCCCCACAGATACGCAGTATTTT.

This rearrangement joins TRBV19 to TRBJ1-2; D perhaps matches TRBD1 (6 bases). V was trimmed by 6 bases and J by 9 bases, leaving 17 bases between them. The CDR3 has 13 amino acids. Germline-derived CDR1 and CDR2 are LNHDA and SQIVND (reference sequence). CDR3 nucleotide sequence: TGTGCCAGTAGAGGAGGGGCAGGGGAAAGCTACACCTTC. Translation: CASRGGAGESYTF.

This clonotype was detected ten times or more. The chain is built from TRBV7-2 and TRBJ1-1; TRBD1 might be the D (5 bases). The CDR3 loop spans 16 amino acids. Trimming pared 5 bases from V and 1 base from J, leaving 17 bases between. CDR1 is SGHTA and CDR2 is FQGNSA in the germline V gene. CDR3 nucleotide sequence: TGTGCCAGCAGCCCCCGACGGGGCCGGGGGAACACTGAAGCTTTCTTT. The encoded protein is CASSPRRGRGNTEAFF.

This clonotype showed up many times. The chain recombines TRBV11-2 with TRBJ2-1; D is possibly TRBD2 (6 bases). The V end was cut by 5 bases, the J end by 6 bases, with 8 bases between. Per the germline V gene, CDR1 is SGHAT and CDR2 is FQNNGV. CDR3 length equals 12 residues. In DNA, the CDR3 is TGTGCCAGCAGCCTGACTAGCAATGAGCAGTTCTTC. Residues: CASSLTSNEQFF. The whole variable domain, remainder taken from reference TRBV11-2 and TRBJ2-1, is EAGVAQSPRYKIIEKRQSVAFWCNPISGHATLYWYQQILGQGPKLLIQFQNNGVVDDSQLPKDRFSAERLKGVDSTLKIQPAKLEDSAVYLCASSLTSNEQFFGPGTRLTVL.

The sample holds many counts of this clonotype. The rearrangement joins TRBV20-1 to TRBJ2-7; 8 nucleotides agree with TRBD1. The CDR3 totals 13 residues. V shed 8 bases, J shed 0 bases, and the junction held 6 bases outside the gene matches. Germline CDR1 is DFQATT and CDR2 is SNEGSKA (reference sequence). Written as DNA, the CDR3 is TGCAGTTCACCCGGGACAGGCTCCTACGAGCAGTACTTC. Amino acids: CSSPGTGSYEQYF.

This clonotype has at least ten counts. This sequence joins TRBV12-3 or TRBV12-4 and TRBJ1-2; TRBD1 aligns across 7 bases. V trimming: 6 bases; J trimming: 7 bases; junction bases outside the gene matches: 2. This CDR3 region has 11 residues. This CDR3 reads CASSYRGGYTF. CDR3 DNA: TGTGCCAGCAGCTACAGGGGTGGCTACACCTTC.

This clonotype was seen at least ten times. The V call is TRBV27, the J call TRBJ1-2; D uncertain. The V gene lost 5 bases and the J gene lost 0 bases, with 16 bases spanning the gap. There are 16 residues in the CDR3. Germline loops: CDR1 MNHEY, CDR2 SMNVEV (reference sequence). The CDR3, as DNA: TGTGCCAGCAGTGCAGATACAGCGGCGGCTAACTATGGCTACACCTTC. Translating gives CASSADTAAANYGYTF.

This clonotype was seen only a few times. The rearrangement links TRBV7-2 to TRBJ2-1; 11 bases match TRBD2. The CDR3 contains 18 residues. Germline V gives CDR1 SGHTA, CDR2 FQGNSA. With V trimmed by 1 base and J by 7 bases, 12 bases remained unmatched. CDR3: CTSSLGGGSGLAVNEQFF. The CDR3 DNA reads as TGTACCAGCAGCTTAGGTGGTGGCTCGGGACTAGCGGTTAATGAGCAGTTCTTC.

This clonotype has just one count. The CDR3 DNA reads as TGTGCCAGCAGTGAATCGGGGGCAAGGGCTGAAGCTTTCTTT. Translated, it gives CASSESGARAEAFF. This chain joins TRBV25-1 and TRBJ1-1; D is possibly TRBD1 (6 bases). V was trimmed by 1 base and J by 6 bases, leaving 12 bases between them. The germline gives CDR1 MGHDK, CDR2 SYGVNS. This CDR3 is built from 14 residues.

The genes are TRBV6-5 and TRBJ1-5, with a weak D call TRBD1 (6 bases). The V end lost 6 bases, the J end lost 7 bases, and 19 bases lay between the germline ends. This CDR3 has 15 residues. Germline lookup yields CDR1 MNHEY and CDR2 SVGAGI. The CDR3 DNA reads TGTGCCAGCAGAAAGACAGGACCTCGGGGGCAGCCCCAGCATTTT. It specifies CASRKTGPRGQPQHF.

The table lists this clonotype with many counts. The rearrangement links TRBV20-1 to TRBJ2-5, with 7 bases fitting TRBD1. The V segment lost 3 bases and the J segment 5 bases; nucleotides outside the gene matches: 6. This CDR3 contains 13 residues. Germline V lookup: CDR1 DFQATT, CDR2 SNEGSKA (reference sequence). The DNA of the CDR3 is TGCAGTGCTAGCCGGACAGGTGGGGAGACCCAGTACTTC. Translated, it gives CSASRTGGETQYF.

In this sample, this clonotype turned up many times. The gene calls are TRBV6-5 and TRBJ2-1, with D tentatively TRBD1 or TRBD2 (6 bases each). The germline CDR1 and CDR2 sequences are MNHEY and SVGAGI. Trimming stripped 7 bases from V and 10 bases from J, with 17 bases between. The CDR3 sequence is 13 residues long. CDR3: CASTRRGAQEQFF. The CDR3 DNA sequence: TGTGCCAGCACCCGAAGGGGGGCCCAGGAGCAGTTCTTC.

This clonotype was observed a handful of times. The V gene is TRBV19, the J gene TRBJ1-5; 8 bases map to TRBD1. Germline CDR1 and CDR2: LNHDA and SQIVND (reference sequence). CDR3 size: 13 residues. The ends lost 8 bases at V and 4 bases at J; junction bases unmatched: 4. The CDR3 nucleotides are TGTGCCAGTGCCGACAGGGGTAATCAGCCCCAGCATTTT. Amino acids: CASADRGNQPQHF.

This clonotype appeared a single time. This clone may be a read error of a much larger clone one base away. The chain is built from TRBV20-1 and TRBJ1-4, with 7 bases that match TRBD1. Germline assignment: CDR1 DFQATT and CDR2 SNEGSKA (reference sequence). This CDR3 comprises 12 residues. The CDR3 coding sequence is TGCAGGGCTCCTGGACAGGCTGAAAAACTGTTTTTT. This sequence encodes CRAPGQAEKLFF.